This TCR beta chain was identified during a study of blood T cells in healthy people across ages. For every donor, a draw yielded around 10 milliliters of peripheral blood. Per individual sample, total RNA of at least 5 micrograms was extracted. This clonotype was seen many times. What it recognizes is unknown. A sample-barcoded 5' primer and a J-beta primer mix were used in a second PCR of about 6 to 12 cycles. TCRdb called the 5' RACE reads again in MiXCR, with one record for every CDR3 protein. The sample lists approximately 700,000 distinct CDR3 sequences, roughly 32% occurring once. V was trimmed by 2 bases and J by 2 bases, leaving 1 base between them. The CDR3 contains 12 residues. Study-level points and caveats: Long-lived donors exceeded aged donors in naive CD4+ cells and diversity.

The sequence derives from a woman older than 75 in good health. The rearrangement uses TRBV12-3 or TRBV12-4 and TRBJ1-3; D remains ambiguous. The sample taken for sequencing was blood. The DNA for the CDR3 is TGTGCCAGCAGTTTAACTGGAAACACCATATATTTT. It translates to CASSLTGNTIYF.